This T cell receptor beta chain was sequenced for a study of coeliac disease. The data were produced by immunoSEQ multiplex PCR, yet TCRdb's version contains in-frame clones alone and is incomplete. In the table there are roughly 5,200 clones, 65% to 80% of which are singletons. Sample: lamina propria lymphocytes from the gut. The clonotype originates from a woman under 30 with active celiac disease.

CDR3 coding DNA: TGTGCCAGCAGCTTTGGGGGGGGTGCGGAGACCCAGTACTTC. This gives the protein CASSFGGGAETQYF. The gene calls are TRBV11-2 and TRBJ2-5; the match to TRBD2 covers 7 bases. The V gene's germline CDR1 is SGHAT and CDR2 FQNNGV. This CDR3 contains 14 residues. V lost 3 bases, J lost 5 bases, and 6 bases stayed unmatched.